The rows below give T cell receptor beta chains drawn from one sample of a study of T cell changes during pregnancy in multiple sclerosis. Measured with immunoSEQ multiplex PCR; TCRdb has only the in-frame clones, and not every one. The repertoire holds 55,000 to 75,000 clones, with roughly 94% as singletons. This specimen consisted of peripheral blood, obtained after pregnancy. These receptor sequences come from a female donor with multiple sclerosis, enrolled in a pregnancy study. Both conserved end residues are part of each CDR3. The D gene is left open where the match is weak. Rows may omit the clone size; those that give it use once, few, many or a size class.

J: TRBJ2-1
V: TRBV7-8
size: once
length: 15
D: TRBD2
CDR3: CASSTPSGKYNEQFF
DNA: TGTGCCAGCAGCACCCCTAGCGGGAAGTACAATGAGCAGTTCTTC

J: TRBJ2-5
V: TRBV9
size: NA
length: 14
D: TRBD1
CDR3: CASSVTGTQETQYF
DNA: TGTGCCAGCAGCGTGACAGGGACCCAAGAGACCCAGTACTTC

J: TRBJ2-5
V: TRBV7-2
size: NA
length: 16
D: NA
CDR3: CASSSSTGALQETQYF
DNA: TGTGCCAGCAGCTCTTCTACGGGAGCTCTACAAGAGACCCAGTACTTC

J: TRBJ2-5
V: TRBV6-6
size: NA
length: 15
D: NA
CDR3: CASSLSGLTKETQYF
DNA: TGTGCCAGCAGCCTCTCCGGACTGACTAAAGAGACCCAGTACTTC

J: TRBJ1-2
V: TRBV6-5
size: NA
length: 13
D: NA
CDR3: CATGIGQLYGYTF
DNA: TGTGCCACCGGAATAGGACAGCTCTATGGCTACACCTTC

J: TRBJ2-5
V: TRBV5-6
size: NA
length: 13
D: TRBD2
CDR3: CASTLGGAETQYF
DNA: TGTGCCAGCACCCTGGGAGGGGCAGAGACCCAGTACTTC

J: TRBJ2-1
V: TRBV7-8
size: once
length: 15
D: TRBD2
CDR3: CASSLFSGTNLEQFF
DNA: TGTGCCAGCAGCTTATTTTCCGGGACTAACCTTGAGCAGTTCTTC

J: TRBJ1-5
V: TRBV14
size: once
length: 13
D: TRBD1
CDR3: CASRRQGERPQHF
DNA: TGTGCCAGCAGACGACAGGGGGAGCGGCCCCAGCATTTT

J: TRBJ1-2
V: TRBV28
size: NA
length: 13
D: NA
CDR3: CASSLLRDYGYTF
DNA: TGTGCCAGCAGTTTATTGAGGGACTATGGCTACACCTTC

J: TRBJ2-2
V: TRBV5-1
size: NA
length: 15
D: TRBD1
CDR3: CASSLTTGGTGELFF
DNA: TGCGCCAGCAGCTTGACGACAGGGGGCACCGGGGAGCTGTTTTTT

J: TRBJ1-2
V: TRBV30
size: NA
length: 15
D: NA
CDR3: CAWRDDSSVYYGYTF
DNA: TGTGCCTGGAGAGATGACAGCTCCGTTTACTATGGCTACACCTTC

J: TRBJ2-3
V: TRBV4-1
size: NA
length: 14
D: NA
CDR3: CASSLRTVGDTQYF
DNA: TGCGCCAGCAGCCTTCGGACTGTTGGAGATACGCAGTATTTT

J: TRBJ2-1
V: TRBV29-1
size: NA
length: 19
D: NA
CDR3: CSVKGFSGKKDFLYNEQFF
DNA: TGCAGCGTGAAGGGATTTAGCGGAAAAAAAGACTTCCTATACAATGAGCAGTTCTTC

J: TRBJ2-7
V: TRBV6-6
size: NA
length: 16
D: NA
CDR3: CASSAILRGALYEQYF
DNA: TGTGCCAGCAGTGCGATACTCAGGGGAGCCCTCTACGAGCAGTACTTC

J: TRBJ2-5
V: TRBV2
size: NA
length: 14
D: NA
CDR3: CASRADSIQETQYF
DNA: TGTGCCAGCAGGGCGGACTCTATCCAAGAGACCCAGTACTTC

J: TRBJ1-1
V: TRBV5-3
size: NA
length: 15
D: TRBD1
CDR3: CARSLETTGGSEAFF
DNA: TGTGCCAGAAGCTTGGAAACAACAGGGGGCTCTGAAGCTTTCTTT

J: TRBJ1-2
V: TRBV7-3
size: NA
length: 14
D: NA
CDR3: CASSPAPGYYGYTF
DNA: TGTGCCAGCAGTCCGGCCCCAGGGTACTATGGCTACACCTTC

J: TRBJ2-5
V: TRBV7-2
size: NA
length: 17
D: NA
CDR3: CASSLGFGGPVGETQYF
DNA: TGTGCCAGCAGCTTAGGCTTTGGAGGGCCGGTCGGGGAGACCCAGTACTTC

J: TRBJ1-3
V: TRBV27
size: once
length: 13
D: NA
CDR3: CASRLDSGNTIYF
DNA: TGTGCCAGCAGACTGGACAGCGGAAACACCATATATTTT

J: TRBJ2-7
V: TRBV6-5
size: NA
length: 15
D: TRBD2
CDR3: CASSYASGPLREQYF
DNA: TGTGCCAGCAGTTATGCTAGCGGTCCATTACGGGAGCAGTACTTC

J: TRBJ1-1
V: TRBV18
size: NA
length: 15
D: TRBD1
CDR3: CASSPRTGPDTEAFF
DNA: TGTGCCAGCTCACCACGGACAGGGCCGGACACTGAAGCTTTCTTT

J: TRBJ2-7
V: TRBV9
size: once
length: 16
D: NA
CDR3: CASSVDGSGSFYEQYF
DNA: TGTGCCAGCAGCGTAGATGGTAGCGGATCCTTCTACGAGCAGTACTTC

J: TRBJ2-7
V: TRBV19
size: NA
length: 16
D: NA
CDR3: CASTTPTGRIPYEQYF
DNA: TGTGCCAGTACCACCCCGACAGGGAGGATTCCCTACGAGCAGTACTTC

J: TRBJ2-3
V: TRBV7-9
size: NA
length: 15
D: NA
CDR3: CASREALWSTDTQYF
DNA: TGTGCCAGCAGGGAAGCCTTATGGAGTACAGATACGCAGTATTTT

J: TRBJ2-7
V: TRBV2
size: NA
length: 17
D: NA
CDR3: CASSETPSPGGRQEQYF
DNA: TGTGCCAGCAGCGAAACCCCCTCGCCAGGGGGGAGGCAGGAGCAGTACTTC

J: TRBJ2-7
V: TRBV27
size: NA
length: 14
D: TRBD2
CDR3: CASSPGTSGYEQYF
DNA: TGTGCCAGCAGTCCCGGGACTAGCGGCTACGAGCAGTACTTC

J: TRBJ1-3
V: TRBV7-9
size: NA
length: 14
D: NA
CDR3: CASSPYFTGNTIYF
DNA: TGTGCCAGCAGCCCCTATTTTACTGGAAACACCATATATTTT

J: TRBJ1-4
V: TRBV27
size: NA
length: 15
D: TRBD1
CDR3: CASSTPGQGWEKLFF
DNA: TGTGCCAGCTCAACACCGGGACAGGGATGGGAAAAACTGTTTTTT

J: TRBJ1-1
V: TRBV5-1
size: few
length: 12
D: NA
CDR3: CASSLGSTEAFF
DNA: TGCGCCAGCAGCTTGGGTTCTACTGAAGCTTTCTTT

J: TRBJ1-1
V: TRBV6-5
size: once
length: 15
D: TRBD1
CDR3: CASSQTGMAGTEAFF
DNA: TGTGCCAGCAGTCAGACAGGGATGGCGGGCACTGAAGCTTTCTTT

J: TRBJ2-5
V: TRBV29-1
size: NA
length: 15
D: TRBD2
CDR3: CSVGVDLAEEETQYF
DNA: TGCAGCGTTGGGGTGGACCTAGCGGAAGAAGAGACCCAGTACTTC

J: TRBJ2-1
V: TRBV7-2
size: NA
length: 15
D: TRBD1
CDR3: CASSADRGSYNEQFF
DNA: TGTGCCAGCAGCGCGGACAGGGGATCTTACAATGAGCAGTTCTTC

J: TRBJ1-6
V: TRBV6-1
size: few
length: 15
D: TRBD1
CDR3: CASSKTGMPQSPLHF
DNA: TGTGCCAGCAGTAAGACAGGGATGCCCCAGTCACCCCTCCACTTT

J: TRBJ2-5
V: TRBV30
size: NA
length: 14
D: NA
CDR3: CAWRSVRQKETQYF
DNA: TGTGCCTGGAGATCCGTGCGGCAGAAAGAGACCCAGTACTTC

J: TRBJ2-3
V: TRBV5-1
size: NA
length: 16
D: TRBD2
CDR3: CASSPLAGGVADTQYF
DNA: TGCGCCAGCAGCCCCCTAGCGGGAGGAGTAGCAGATACGCAGTATTTT

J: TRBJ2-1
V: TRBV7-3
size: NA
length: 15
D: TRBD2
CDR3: CASSLSGRWDNEQFF
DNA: TGTGCCAGCAGCCTAAGCGGGAGATGGGACAATGAGCAGTTCTTC

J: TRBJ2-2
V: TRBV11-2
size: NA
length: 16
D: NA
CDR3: CASSLVAGANTGELFF
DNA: TGTGCCAGCAGCTTAGTGGCCGGGGCGAACACCGGGGAGCTGTTTTTT

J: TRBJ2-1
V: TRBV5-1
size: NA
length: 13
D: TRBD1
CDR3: CASSLFGQGKQFF
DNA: TGCGCCAGCAGCTTGTTCGGACAGGGGAAGCAGTTCTTC

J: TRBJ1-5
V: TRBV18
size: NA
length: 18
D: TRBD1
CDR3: CASSPLQGQGRSDQPQHF
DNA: TGTGCCAGCTCACCTTTGCAGGGACAGGGGCGCTCGGATCAGCCCCAGCATTTT

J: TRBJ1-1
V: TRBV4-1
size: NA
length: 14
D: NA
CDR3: CASSYSGLNTEAFF
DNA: TGCGCCAGCAGCTACAGCGGGCTGAACACTGAAGCTTTCTTT

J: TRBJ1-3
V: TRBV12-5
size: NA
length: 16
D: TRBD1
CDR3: CASGNPTGAAGNTIYF
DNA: TGTGCTAGTGGTAACCCGACAGGGGCGGCTGGAAACACCATATATTTT

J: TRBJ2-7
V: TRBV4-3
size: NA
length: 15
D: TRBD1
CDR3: CASSQDWQGAYEQYF
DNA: TGCGCCAGCAGCCAAGATTGGCAGGGGGCCTACGAGCAGTACTTC

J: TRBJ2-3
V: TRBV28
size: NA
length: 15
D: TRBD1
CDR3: CASSLSQGGPDTQYF
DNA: TGTGCCAGCAGTTTATCGCAAGGGGGCCCAGATACGCAGTATTTT

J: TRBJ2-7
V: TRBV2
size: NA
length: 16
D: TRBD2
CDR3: CASRYDRLAGVYEQYF
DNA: TGTGCCAGCCGTTACGACCGACTAGCGGGAGTCTACGAGCAGTACTTC

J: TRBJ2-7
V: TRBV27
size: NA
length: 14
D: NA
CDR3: CASGSGGGSYEQYF
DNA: TGTGCCAGCGGATCAGGGGGAGGATCCTACGAGCAGTACTTC

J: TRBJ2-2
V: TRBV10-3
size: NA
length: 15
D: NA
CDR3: CAISESTIRGGELFF
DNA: TGTGCCATCAGTGAGTCGACAATCCGGGGCGGGGAGCTGTTTTTT

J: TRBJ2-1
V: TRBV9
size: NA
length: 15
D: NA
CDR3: CASSVQGSLYNEQFF
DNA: TGTGCCAGCAGCGTACAGGGCAGCCTCTACAATGAGCAGTTCTTC

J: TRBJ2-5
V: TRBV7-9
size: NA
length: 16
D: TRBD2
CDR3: CASSLGASGGQETQYF
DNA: TGTGCCAGCAGCTTAGGGGCTAGCGGGGGCCAAGAGACCCAGTACTTC

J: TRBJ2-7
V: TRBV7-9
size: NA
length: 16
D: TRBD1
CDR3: CASSTLRGQGTYEQYF
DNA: TGTGCCAGCAGCACCCTGCGGGGACAGGGGACCTACGAGCAGTACTTC

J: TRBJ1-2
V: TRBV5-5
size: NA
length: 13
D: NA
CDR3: CASSLVGEGDFVF
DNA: TGTGCCAGCAGCTTGGTAGGGGAAGGGGACTTTGTCTTC

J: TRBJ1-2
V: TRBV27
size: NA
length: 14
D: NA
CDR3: CASSLLGADYGYTF
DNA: TGTGCCAGCAGTTTATTAGGGGCAGACTATGGCTACACCTTC

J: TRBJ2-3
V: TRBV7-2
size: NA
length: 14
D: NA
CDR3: CASSLDRYTDTQYF
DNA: TGTGCCAGCAGCTTAGACAGGTACACAGATACGCAGTATTTT

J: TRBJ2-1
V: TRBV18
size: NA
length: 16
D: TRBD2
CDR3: CASSKTSGDSYNEQFF
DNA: TGTGCCAGCTCGAAGACTAGCGGGGACTCCTACAATGAGCAGTTCTTC

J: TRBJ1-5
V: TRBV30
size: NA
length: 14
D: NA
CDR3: CAARGGRGAQPQHF
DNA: TGTGCCGCCCGCGGGGGGAGGGGCGCTCAGCCCCAGCATTTT

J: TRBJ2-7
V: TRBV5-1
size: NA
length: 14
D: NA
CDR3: CASSLSSTYYEQYF
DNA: TGCGCCAGCAGCTTGTCGAGCACCTATTACGAGCAGTACTTC

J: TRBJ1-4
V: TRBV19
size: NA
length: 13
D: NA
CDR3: CASSVGNYEKLFF
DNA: TGTGCCAGTAGTGTGGGCAATTATGAAAAACTGTTTTTT

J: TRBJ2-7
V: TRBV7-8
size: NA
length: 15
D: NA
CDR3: CASSPQGTLTYEQYF
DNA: TGTGCCAGCAGCCCCCAGGGGACACTAACCTACGAGCAGTACTTC

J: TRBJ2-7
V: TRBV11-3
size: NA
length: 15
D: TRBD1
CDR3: CASSCADRGTNEQYF
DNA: TGTGCCAGCAGCTGCGCGGACAGGGGAACAAACGAGCAGTACTTC

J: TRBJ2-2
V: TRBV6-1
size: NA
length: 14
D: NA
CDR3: CASPIREGGGELFF
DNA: TGTGCCAGCCCTATTAGGGAAGGAGGAGGGGAGCTGTTTTTT